This T cell receptor (beta chain) comes out of a study of blood T cell repertoires in COVID-19. In the study overall: Collection of acute and convalescent COVID-19 samples took place in the United States, Italy and Spain. The cDNA or gDNA used as material had been derived from T cells, B-cell-depleted T cells, or PBMCs.

Per the original methods: Estimation of nucleated cell counts was performed using reference gene primer amplification. Generated by immunoSEQ multiplex PCR, the TCRdb table keeps only in-frame clones and is missing some. Clonal size and the V and J genes are those of that table, whereas D and trimming came from the DNA. The table lists 55,000 to 80,000 clones, 80% to 95% of them singletons. The CDR3 is 13 residues long. In germline, CDR1 is SGHNT, CDR2 YYREEE (reference sequence). V shed 5 bases, J shed 5 bases, and the junction held 4 bases outside the gene matches. Material: peripheral blood. The rearrangement uses TRBV5-4 and TRBJ1-1, with 9 bases that match TRBD1. The receptor was derived from a human donor in a cohort sampled during active COVID-19. CDR3 in DNA: TGTGCCAGCAGACCCGGGACAGGGACTGAAGCTTTCTTT. It codes for CASRPGTGTEAFF.